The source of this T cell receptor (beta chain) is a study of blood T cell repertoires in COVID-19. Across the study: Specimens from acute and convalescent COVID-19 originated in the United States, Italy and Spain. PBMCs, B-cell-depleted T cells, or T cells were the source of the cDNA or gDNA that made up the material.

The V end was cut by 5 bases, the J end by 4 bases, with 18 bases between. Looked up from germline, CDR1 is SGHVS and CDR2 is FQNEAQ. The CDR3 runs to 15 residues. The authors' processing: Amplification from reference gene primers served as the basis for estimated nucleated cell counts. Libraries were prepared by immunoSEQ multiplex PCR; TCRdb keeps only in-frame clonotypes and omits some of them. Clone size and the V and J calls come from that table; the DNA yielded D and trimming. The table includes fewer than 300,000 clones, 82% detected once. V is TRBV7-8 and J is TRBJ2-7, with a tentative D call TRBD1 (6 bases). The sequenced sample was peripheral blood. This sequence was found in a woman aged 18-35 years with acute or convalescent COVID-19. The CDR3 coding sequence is TGTGCCAGCAGCCAGACCGGGACACAGTGGTACGAGCAGTACTTC. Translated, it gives CASSQTGTQWYEQYF.